This TCR beta chain was profiled in a study of sequential checkpoint blockade in melanoma. Whole-study context: First-line arms were nivolumab then ipilimumab, or the reverse, randomized 1:1. Maintenance nivolumab came after either treatment sequence.

This sample's treatment: randomized to nivolumab then ipilimumab (arm A) or the reverse (arm B). No patient had prior DNA-damaging chemotherapy. Sorted cells were live CD3+CD8+, lacking CD19 and CD56, from PBMCs. CDR3 length: 15 amino acids. Germline V gene sequence: CDR1 SGHNT, CDR2 YYREEE (reference sequence). V was pared by 2 bases and J by 7 bases, with 11 bases of the junction left unmatched. Libraries were prepared by immunoSEQ multiplex PCR; TCRdb keeps only in-frame clonotypes and omits some of them. Altogether roughly 20,000 clones are present, 82% being singletons, with the ten largest covering around 52%.

This specimen consisted of CD8+ T cells sorted from blood (inferred from file names), obtained from a patient given nivolumab and ipilimumab in sequence. V and J are TRBV5-4 and TRBJ2-7; 8 bases align to TRBD1. The sequence was obtained from a human donor with melanoma. CDR3: CASSLGQGRAHEQYF. The CDR3 DNA follows: TGTGCCAGCAGCTTAGGACAGGGAAGGGCCCATGAGCAGTACTTC.